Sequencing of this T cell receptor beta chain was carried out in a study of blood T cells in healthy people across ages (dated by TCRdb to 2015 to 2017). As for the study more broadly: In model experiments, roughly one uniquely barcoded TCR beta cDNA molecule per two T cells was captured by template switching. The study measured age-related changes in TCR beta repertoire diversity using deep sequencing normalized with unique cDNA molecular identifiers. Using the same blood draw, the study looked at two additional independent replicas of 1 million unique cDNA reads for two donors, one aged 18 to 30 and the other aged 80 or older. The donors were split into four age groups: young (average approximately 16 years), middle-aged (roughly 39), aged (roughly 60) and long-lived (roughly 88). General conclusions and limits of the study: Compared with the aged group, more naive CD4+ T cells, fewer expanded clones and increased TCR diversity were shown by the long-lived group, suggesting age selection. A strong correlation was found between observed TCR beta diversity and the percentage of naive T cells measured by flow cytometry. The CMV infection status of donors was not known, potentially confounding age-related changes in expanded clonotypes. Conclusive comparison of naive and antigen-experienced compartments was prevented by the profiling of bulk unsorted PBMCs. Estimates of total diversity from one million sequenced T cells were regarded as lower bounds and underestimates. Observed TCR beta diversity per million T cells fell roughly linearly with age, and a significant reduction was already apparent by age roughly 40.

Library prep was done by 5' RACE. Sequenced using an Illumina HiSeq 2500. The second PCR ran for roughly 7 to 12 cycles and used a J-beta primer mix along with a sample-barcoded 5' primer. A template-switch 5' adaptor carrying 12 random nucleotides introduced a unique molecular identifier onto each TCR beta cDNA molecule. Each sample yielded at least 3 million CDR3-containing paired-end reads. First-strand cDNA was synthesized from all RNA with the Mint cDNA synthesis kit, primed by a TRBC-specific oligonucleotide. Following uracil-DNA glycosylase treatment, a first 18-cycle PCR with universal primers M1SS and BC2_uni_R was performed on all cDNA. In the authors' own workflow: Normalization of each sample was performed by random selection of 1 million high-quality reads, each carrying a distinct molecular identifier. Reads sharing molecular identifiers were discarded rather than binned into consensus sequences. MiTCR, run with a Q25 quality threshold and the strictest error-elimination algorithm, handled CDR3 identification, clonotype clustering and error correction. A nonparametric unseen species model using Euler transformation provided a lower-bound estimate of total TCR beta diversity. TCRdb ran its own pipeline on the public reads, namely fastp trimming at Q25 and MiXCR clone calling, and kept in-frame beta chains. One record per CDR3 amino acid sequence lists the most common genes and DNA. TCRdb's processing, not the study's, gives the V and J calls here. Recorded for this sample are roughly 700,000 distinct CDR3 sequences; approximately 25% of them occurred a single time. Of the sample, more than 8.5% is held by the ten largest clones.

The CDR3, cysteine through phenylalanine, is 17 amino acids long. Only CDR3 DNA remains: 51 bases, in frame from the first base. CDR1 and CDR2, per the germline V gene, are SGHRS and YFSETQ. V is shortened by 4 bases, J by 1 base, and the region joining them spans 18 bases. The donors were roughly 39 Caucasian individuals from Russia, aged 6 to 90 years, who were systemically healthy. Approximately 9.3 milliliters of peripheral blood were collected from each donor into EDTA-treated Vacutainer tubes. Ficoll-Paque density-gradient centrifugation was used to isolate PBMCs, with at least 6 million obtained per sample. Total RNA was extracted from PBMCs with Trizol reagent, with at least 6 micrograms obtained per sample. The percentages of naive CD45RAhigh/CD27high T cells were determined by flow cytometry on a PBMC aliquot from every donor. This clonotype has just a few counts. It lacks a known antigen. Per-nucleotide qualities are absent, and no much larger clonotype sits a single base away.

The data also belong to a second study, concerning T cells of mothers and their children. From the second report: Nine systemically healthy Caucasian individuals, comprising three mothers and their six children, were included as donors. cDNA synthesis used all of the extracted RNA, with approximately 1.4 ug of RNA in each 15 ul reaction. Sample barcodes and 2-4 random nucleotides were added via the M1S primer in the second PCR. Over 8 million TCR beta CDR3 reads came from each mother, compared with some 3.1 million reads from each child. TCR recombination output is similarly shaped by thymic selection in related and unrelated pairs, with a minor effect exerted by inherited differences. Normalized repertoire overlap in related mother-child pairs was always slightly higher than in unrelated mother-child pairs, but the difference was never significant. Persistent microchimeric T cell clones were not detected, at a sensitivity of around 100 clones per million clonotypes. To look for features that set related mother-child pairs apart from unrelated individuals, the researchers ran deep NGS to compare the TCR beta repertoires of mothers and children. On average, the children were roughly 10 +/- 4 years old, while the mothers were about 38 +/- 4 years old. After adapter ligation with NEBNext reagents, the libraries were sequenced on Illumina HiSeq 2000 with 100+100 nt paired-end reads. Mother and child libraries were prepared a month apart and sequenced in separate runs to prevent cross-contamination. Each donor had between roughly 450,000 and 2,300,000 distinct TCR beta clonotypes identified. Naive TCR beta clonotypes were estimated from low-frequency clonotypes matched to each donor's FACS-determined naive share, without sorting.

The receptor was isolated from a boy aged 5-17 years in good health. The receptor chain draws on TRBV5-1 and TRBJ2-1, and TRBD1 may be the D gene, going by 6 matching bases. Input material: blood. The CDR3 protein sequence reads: CASSGTLQAGSYNEQFF. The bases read TGCGCCAGCAGCGGGACACTCCAGGCAGGTTCCTACAATGAGCAGTTCTTC.